This is a list of T cell receptor beta chains from one sample in a study of blood T cell repertoires in COVID-19. TCRdb keeps only in-frame clones here, not all; method: immunoSEQ multiplex PCR. The table has a few hundred thousand clones, roughly 90% seen once; the top ten hold 2.5% to 3.5%. The sample taken for sequencing was peripheral blood. The receptors here all came from a woman aged 25 to 39 with COVID-19, enrolled during active disease. Each CDR3 is given with its conserved first and last residue. D genes are given only for firm matches. Part of the rows lack a size; the others show once, few, many or a class for expanded clones.

j_call cdr3_length d_call v_call clone_size cdr3_nt cdr3_aa
TRBJ2-3 15 TRBD2 TRBV7-2 NA TGTGCCAGCAGCTTAAATAGCGGGAGGACAGATACGCAGTATTTT CASSLNSGRTDTQYF
TRBJ1-6 15 TRBD1 TRBV5-5 once TGTGCCAGCAGCCCGACAGGGGGTCTACGGTCACCCCTCCACTTT CASSPTGGLRSPLHF
TRBJ1-1 13 NA TRBV7-9 NA TGTGCCAGCAGCTTAGAGGACACCTTTGAAGCTTTCTTT CASSLEDTFEAFF
TRBJ2-1 15 TRBD2 TRBV28 once TGTGCCAGCAGTGAAACTAGCGGGATGTACAATGAGCAGTTCTTC CASSETSGMYNEQFF
TRBJ2-3 15 TRBD2 TRBV19 few TGTGCCAGTAGTATTGGAGGGAGGGCCCCAGATACGCAGTATTTT CASSIGGRAPDTQYF
TRBJ2-3 13 TRBD1 TRBV7-9 NA TGTGCCAGCAGCTTGACAGGGACAGATACGCAGTATTTT CASSLTGTDTQYF
TRBJ2-3 17 TRBD2 TRBV9 NA TGTGCCAGCAGCCCGCGAGGACTAGCGGGAGGGTTGGATACGCAGTATTTT CASSPRGLAGGLDTQYF
TRBJ2-1 17 NA TRBV7-9 NA TGTGCCGTAGTAAGGGACTTAGCATTCGGGACCTACAATGAGCAGTTCTTC CAVVRDLAFGTYNEQFF
TRBJ1-2 15 NA TRBV2 NA TGTGCCAGCAGCATGGACGGACTCCTTAACTATGGCTACACCTTC CASSMDGLLNYGYTF
TRBJ1-1 16 TRBD1 TRBV4-2 NA TGTGCCAGCAGCCGACCTGGACAGGGCGCGAACACTGAAGCTTTCTTT CASSRPGQGANTEAFF
TRBJ1-1 12 NA TRBV6-5 NA TGTGCCAGCAGAAGGTGGGGCACCGAAGCTTTCTTT CASRRWGTEAFF
TRBJ2-7 14 TRBD1 TRBV30 NA TGTGCCTGGACCCTAACAGGGGTTGCCTACGAGCAGTACTTC CAWTLTGVAYEQYF
TRBJ2-1 13 NA TRBV4-1 NA TGCGCCAGCAGCCAAACCAGGAACAATGAGCAGTTCTTC CASSQTRNNEQFF
TRBJ1-5 15 TRBD1 TRBV11-1 once TGTGCCAGCAGCTTACTCACAGGGGCACTTCAGCCCCAGCATTTT CASSLLTGALQPQHF
TRBJ1-1 17 TRBD1 TRBV15 NA TGTGCCACCAGCAGACCATTCAAGGGACAGGTTCTTACTGAAGCTTTCTTT CATSRPFKGQVLTEAFF
TRBJ1-1 15 NA TRBV11-2 NA TGTGCCAGCAGCTTAGTCGCCAGGGGAGACACTGAAGCTTTCTTT CASSLVARGDTEAFF
TRBJ1-3 11 NA TRBV20-1 NA TGCAGTGCTACGGGTGGAAACACCATATATTTT CSATGGNTIYF
TRBJ1-1 14 TRBD1 TRBV27 NA TGTGCCAGCAGTTCTTGGACAGGAAACACTGAAGCTTTCTTT CASSSWTGNTEAFF
TRBJ2-3 14 NA TRBV2 NA TGTGCCAGCAGTGAAGCAATACAGGGAGTTACGCAGTATTTT CASSEAIQGVTQYF
TRBJ2-6 20 NA TRBV5-4 NA TGTGCCAGCAGCTTGGGTTTTTGGGGTCAGGGGGGCTCTGGGGCCAACGTCCTGACTTTC CASSLGFWGQGGSGANVLTF
TRBJ2-5 14 NA TRBV3-1/TRBV3-2 NA TGTGCCAGCAGCCAAGTCAATTCTGGCGGGACCCAGTACTTC CASSQVNSGGTQYF
TRBJ1-1 13 NA TRBV6-6 NA TGTGCCAGCAGTTACGAGGGGGTCACTGAAGCTTTCTTT CASSYEGVTEAFF
TRBJ1-5 15 TRBD1 TRBV6-6 few TGTGCCAGCAGTTACCAGGGACAGCCCAATCAGCCCCAGCATTTT CASSYQGQPNQPQHF
TRBJ1-1 15 TRBD1 TRBV12-5 NA TGTGCTAGTGGTTTGCTCCTTTCAGGGGGGACTGAAGCTTTCTTT CASGLLLSGGTEAFF
TRBJ2-4 16 NA TRBV5-6 NA TGTGCCAGCAGCTTGGGGGGCGGAGAGACCAAAAACATTCAGTACTTC CASSLGGGETKNIQYF
TRBJ1-2 13 NA TRBV7-9 few TGTGCCAGCAGCTTAGATCCCCAGGGTGGCAAAACCTTC CASSLDPQGGKTF
TRBJ1-4 15 TRBD1 TRBV7-3 NA TGTGCCAGCAGCCTAAGGACAGGCTCGGGAGAAAAACTGTTTTTT CASSLRTGSGEKLFF
TRBJ1-1 14 TRBD1 TRBV3-1/TRBV3-2 NA TGTGCCAGCAGCCAATCGACAGGGAGTACTGAAGCTTTCTTT CASSQSTGSTEAFF
TRBJ2-1 15 TRBD2 TRBV5-1 NA TGCGCCAGCAGCTTGGAAGGTAGCGGGAGAGGTGAGCAGTTCTTC CASSLEGSGRGEQFF
TRBJ1-4 14 TRBD1 TRBV2 NA TGTGCCAGCAGTGAAGGGACAGGGAATGAAAAACTGTTTTTT CASSEGTGNEKLFF
TRBJ2-7 13 NA TRBV6-5 NA TGTGCCAGCAGTTTCGGAGGGGGGGACGAGCAGTACTTC CASSFGGGDEQYF
TRBJ1-1 11 NA TRBV12-3/TRBV12-4 NA TGTGCCAGCAGTTTAGGGGCGGAAGCTTTCTTT CASSLGAEAFF
TRBJ2-7 14 TRBD1 TRBV5-6 NA TGTGCCAGCAGCTCAGGGGACAGCTCCTACGAGCAGTACTTC CASSSGDSSYEQYF